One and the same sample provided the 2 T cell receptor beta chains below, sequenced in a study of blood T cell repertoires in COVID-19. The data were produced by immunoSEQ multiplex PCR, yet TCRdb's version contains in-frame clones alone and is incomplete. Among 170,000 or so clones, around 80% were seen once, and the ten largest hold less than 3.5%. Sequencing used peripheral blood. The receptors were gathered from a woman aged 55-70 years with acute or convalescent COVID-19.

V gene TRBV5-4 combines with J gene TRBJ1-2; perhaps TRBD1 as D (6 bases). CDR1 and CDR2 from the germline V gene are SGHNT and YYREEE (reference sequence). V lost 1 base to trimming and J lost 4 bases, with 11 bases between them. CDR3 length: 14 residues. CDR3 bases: TGTGCCAGCAGCTTGACAGGGCAGGGCTATGGCTACACCTTC. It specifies CASSLTGQGYGYTF.

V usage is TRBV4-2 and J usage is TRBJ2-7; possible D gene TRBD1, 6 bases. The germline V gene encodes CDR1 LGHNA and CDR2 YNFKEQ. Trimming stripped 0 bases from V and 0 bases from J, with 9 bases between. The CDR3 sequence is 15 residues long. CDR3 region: CASSQEGQSSYEQYF. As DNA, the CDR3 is TGTGCCAGCAGCCAAGAAGGACAGAGCTCCTACGAGCAGTACTTC.